This T cell receptor beta chain derives from a study of beta chain features in type 1 diabetes. Sampling consisted of one heparinised blood draw per donor, averaging roughly 110 mL. Purities in excess of 95% were seen in all sorted populations. Sequenced material consisted of expressed TCRB transcripts (all of the isolated RNA was reverse transcribed). Mean read depth for naive, central memory and regulatory T cell samples was several million reads. Some clones are missing from TCRdb's copy, which holds only in-frame ones; the method was immunoSEQ multiplex PCR. This sample carries hundreds of thousands of clones, about 63% of them seen once, and the ten largest clones take 0.053%. V shed 0 bases and J shed 9 bases, with 3 bases lying between them. Germline V gene lookup returns CDR1 MNHNY and CDR2 SVGAGI (reference sequence). This CDR3 region has 11 residues.

The chain employs TRBV6-6 and TRBJ2-1; D not resolved. The sequenced sample was naive CD4+ T cells from blood. The sequence was obtained from a man aged 30 to 39 in good health. CDR3 DNA sequence: TGTGCCAGCAGTTACTCGAGTGAGCAGTTCTTC. It is translated as CASSYSSEQFF.